The clone carrying this T cell receptor (beta chain) ranks as medium-sized. The antigen is undetermined. This sample was taken from a study of human T cells and chemical hapten exposure. Whole-study context: Sensitization used 2% DPC on around 2 cm by around 2 cm upper inner arm skin.

This CDR3 is built from 15 residues. With 3 bases removed from V and 1 base from J, the gap between germline ends came to 9 bases. Germline CDR1 is MDHEN and CDR2 is SYDVKM. TCRdb re-called the RACE reads through MiXCR, storing one row per CDR3 protein. This repertoire shows tens of thousands of distinct CDR3 sequences, 9% to 10% found once; its top ten account for approximately 16%. Study-wide findings and caveats: TCRs above 1 in 1000 frequency did not change with DPC sensitization. Patch test score rose with PT1 expanded TCRs, significant at 8, 16, 32, not 4.

Time point reported: patch test 3, about 24 weeks after DPC sensitization. Described treatment: therapeutic diphenylcyclopropenone sensitization with weekly scalp DPC. Total RNA was extracted from unfractionated whole blood. This specimen was whole blood, taken in connection with sensitization to the hapten diphenylcyclopropenone (DPC). This sequence joins TRBV28 and TRBJ2-2; no clear D. The sequence was obtained from a woman aged 40 to 49 with alopecia areata. Some clones in this sample may be carry-over from other donors' samples. The chain's CDR3 is CASSFFQENTGELFF. The CDR3 coding sequence is TGTGCCAGCAGTTTTTTCCAGGAGAACACCGGGGAGCTGTTTTTT.